These T cell receptor beta chains were read from a single sample in a study of OX40 agonist ivuxolimab in advanced cancers. Method: immunoSEQ multiplex PCR; TCRdb's copy keeps in-frame clones and lacks some. The sample has 90,000 to 100,000 clones, approximately 85% seen once. The sample consisted of CD4+ or CD8+ T cells sorted from blood, taken in a trial of the OX40 agonist ivuxolimab. Receptors were obtained from an adult with an advanced solid tumor such as melanoma, head and neck, liver or kidney cancer. CDR3s include the opening cysteine and the closing phenylalanine or tryptophan. A D gene is named only where the DNA matches it firmly. Size values are once, few and many counts, or a class for expanded clones, and some rows have none.

j_call d_call clone_size v_call cdr3_aa cdr3_nt
TRBJ2-7 . . TRBV19 CASSIGASYEQYF TGTGCCAGTAGTATAGGTGCATCCTACGAGCAGTACTTC
TRBJ2-3 . . TRBV9 CASSVVSTDTQYF TGTGCCAGCAGCGTAGTTAGCACAGATACGCAGTATTTT
TRBJ1-5 TRBD1 . TRBV18 CASSHGQGSIQPQHF TGTGCCAGCTCACACGGACAGGGGTCGATTCAGCCCCAGCATTTT
TRBJ2-1 . . TRBV6-5 CASSYSGAEQFF TGTGCCAGCAGTTACTCAGGGGCTGAGCAGTTCTTC
TRBJ2-5 TRBD2 . TRBV5-1 CASSLYPSGRGETQYF TGCGCCAGCAGCTTGTATCCTAGCGGGAGAGGTGAGACCCAGTACTTC
TRBJ2-7 TRBD1 few TRBV28 CASTTQDRSLSYEQYF TGTGCCAGCACCACGCAGGACAGGAGCCTCTCCTACGAGCAGTACTTC
TRBJ2-5 TRBD1 . TRBV2 CASSHRGRWLETQYF TGTGCCAGCAGTCACAGGGGGCGTTGGTTGGAGACCCAGTACTTC
TRBJ1-2 . . TRBV5-5 CASSDHLTGDYGYTF TGTGCCAGCAGCGACCATCTTACAGGCGACTATGGCTACACCTTC
TRBJ1-3 . . TRBV11-3 CASSLRAGSSSGNTIYF TGTGCCAGCAGCTTACGAGCCGGGAGTTCCTCTGGAAACACCATATATTTT
TRBJ2-2 . . TRBV6-5 CASSYGGDTGELFF TGTGCCAGCAGTTACGGTGGGGACACCGGGGAGCTGTTTTTT
TRBJ2-1 . . TRBV5-5 CASSLFVGDGEQFF TGTGCCAGCAGCTTGTTTGTGGGGGACGGTGAGCAGTTCTTC
TRBJ1-4 . . TRBV6-5 CASSYREGGKLFF TGTGCCAGCAGTTACCGAGAGGGCGGAAAACTGTTTTTT
TRBJ2-7 . . TRBV10-3 CAISEDEGGNEQYF TGTGCCATCAGTGAAGACGAAGGGGGGAACGAGCAGTACTTC
TRBJ2-5 TRBD2 once TRBV7-9 CASSYGTSGNQETQYF TGTGCCAGCAGCTATGGGACTAGCGGGAACCAAGAGACCCAGTACTTC
TRBJ2-7 . . TRBV18 CASSPLREDEQYF TGTGCCAGCTCACCATTAAGGGAGGACGAGCAGTACTTC
TRBJ2-7 TRBD1 . TRBV4-1 CASSQDPGGEQYF TGCGCCAGCAGCCAAGATCCAGGGGGAGAGCAGTACTTC
TRBJ1-6 . once TRBV4-1 CASSQDLDVLHF TGCGCCAGCAGCCAAGATTTGGACGTCCTCCACTTT
TRBJ2-4 TRBD1 . TRBV18 CASSPNRDRGDIQYF TGTGCCAGCTCACCAAACAGGGACAGGGGTGACATTCAGTACTTC
TRBJ2-1 TRBD2 . TRBV5-1 CASSSGTSGRVPSYNEQFF TGCGCCAGCAGCTCCGGGACTAGCGGGAGGGTCCCCTCCTACAATGAGCAGTTCTTC
TRBJ2-3 TRBD1 once TRBV11-2 CASSLGTGWTTDTQYF TGTGCCAGCAGCCTCGGGACAGGGTGGACGACAGATACGCAGTATTTT
TRBJ2-1 . . TRBV7-2 CASNLDRNDEQFF TGTGCCAGCAACCTCGACAGGAACGATGAGCAGTTCTTC